Reported below is one T cell receptor (beta chain). Its target is unknown. This specimen comes from a study of cytomegalovirus exposure and HLA in healthy donors. Regarding the study as a whole: Through in vitro validation, three CMV-associated chains were shown to be specific for CMV antigens.

The PCR employed 60 Vbeta primers together with 13 Jbeta primers. Clones were read by immunoSEQ multiplex PCR, and TCRdb kept only the in-frame ones, dropping some. The data contain about 120,000 clones, 70% to 80% of them singletons. The length of the CDR3 is 15 residues. The germline CDR1 and CDR2 sequences are SGHTA and FQGNSA. V lost 1 base to trimming and J lost 4 bases, with 13 bases between them. The sample was PBMCs. This chain connects TRBV7-2 to TRBJ2-5; TRBD2 is a possible D gene (7 bases). The clonotype comes from a woman aged 40 to 55 in good health and CMV-seropositive. The CDR3 DNA sequence: TGTGCCAGCAGCTTAGTGAAAGGGGGGGGAGAGACCCAGTACTTC. It yields the protein CASSLVKGGGETQYF.